This T cell receptor beta chain was obtained from a study of OX40 agonist ivuxolimab in advanced cancers. Some clones are missing from TCRdb's copy, which holds only in-frame ones; the method was immunoSEQ multiplex PCR. The sample contains approximately 50,000 clones, around 90% of which appear only once. The V gene's germline CDR1 is SQVTM and CDR2 ANQGSEA. The CDR3 runs 13 residues. Trimming took 7 bases from V and 1 from J; bases not matched to a gene: 2. Worth noting for this clone: Antigen unknown.

Study-wide findings and caveats: Relatively little clonal expansion, among the lowest observed, appeared in partial responders at 0.1-3.0 mg/kg.

This TCR came from an adult with an advanced solid tumor such as melanoma, head and neck, liver or kidney cancer. This specimen consisted of CD4+ or CD8+ T cells sorted from blood, obtained in a trial of the OX40 agonist ivuxolimab. The chain recombines TRBV29-1 with TRBJ2-2; 8 bases agree with TRBD1. CDR3 bases: TGCAGCGCTGGACAGGGGAACACCGGGGAGCTGTTTTTT. Its protein is CSAGQGNTGELFF.